This T cell receptor (beta chain) was sequenced in a study of T cells in localized non-small cell lung cancer. Sequencing was performed with immunoSEQ multiplex PCR; in TCRdb, only in-frame clones are kept and a portion is missing. The table records 100,000 to 150,000 clones, approximately 88% of them present only once. Whole-study results and caveats: Uninvolved adjacent lung had the highest recorded T cell clonality, with tumor below it.

Comment on this clone: Its antigen is still unknown.

V was trimmed by 2 bases and J by 3 bases, leaving 11 bases between them. Germline CDR1 and CDR2: MNHNS and SASEGT. CDR3 size: 15 residues. This chain joins TRBV6-1 and TRBJ1-5; D might be TRBD1 (5 bases). The starting material was peripheral blood, obtained before any cancer treatment. This TCR derives from a female donor of 60 years or more with stage I lung adenocarcinoma. CDR3 in DNA: TGTGCCAGCAGTGAATCCAGGGAGGCCAATCAGCCCCAGCATTTT. Protein product: CASSESREANQPQHF.